The rows below give T cell receptor beta chains drawn from one sample of a study of blood T cells in healthy people across ages. TCRdb called the 5' RACE reads again in MiXCR, with one record for every CDR3 protein. The sample records about 1,600,000 distinct CDR3 sequences, about 43% being singletons. The material sequenced was blood. Source of these receptors: a woman under 30 in good health. Each CDR3 is given with its conserved first and last residue. D genes are given only for firm matches. Not every row has a clone size; where given, it reads once, few, many or a size class.

clone size	D gene	V gene	J gene	CDR3 protein	CDR3 DNA
.	.	TRBV10-3	TRBJ2-5	CATETGDQETQYF	TGTGCCACCGAGACCGGGGATCAAGAGACCCAGTACTTC
few	TRBD1	TRBV12-3/TRBV12-4	TRBJ1-1	CASTFRDRGKTEAFF	TGTGCCAGCACCTTTAGGGACAGGGGGAAGACTGAAGCTTTCTTT
.	TRBD2	TRBV20-1	TRBJ2-5	CSADGLAGEETQYF	TGCAGTGCGGATGGACTAGCGGGAGAAGAGACCCAGTACTTC
.	.	TRBV24-1	TRBJ2-7	CATIWQPRVAYEQYF	TGTGCCACCATCTGGCAGCCCCGGGTGGCCTACGAGCAGTACTTC
once	.	TRBV13	TRBJ2-2	CASSSGPDSLLTGELFF	TGTGCCAGCAGCTCGGGGCCGGACAGCTTACTCACCGGGGAGCTGTTTTTT
few	.	TRBV7-2	TRBJ2-7	CASSLSYDEQYF	TGTGCCAGCAGCTTATCCTATGACGAGCAGTACTTC
.	.	TRBV12-5	TRBJ2-3	CASALGANTDTQYF	TGTGCTAGTGCCCTCGGGGCGAACACAGATACGCAGTATTTT
.	.	TRBV7-2	TRBJ2-1	CASSLSWWNEQFF	TGTGCCAGCAGCTTAAGTTGGTGGAATGAGCAGTTCTTC
few	.	TRBV7-7	TRBJ2-7	CASSSLDYPYEQYF	TGTGCTAGCAGCAGTCTTGACTACCCCTACGAGCAGTACTTC
.	TRBD2	TRBV20-1	TRBJ2-7	CSARRLAGSYEQYF	TGCAGTGCTAGAAGGCTAGCGGGGAGCTACGAGCAGTACTTC
few	TRBD2	TRBV5-1	TRBJ2-1	CASSLRSTSGGGNNEQFF	TGCGCCAGCAGCTTGAGATCGACTAGCGGGGGGGGGAACAATGAGCAGTTCTTC
.	TRBD2	TRBV10-3	TRBJ2-1	CAISGSGTKGRRSYNEQFF	TGTGCCATCAGTGGGTCGGGGACTAAGGGAAGGCGCTCCTACAATGAGCAGTTCTTC
.	.	TRBV25-1	TRBJ2-1	CASSEGSQRPAQFF	TGTGCCAGCAGTGAAGGGTCGCAACGTCCCGCGCAGTTCTTC
many	.	TRBV20-1	TRBJ1-2	CSASPGGDYGYTF	TGCAGTGCTAGTCCGGGAGGGGACTATGGCTACACCTTC
few	.	TRBV28	TRBJ1-2	CASSPPRARATFYGYTF	TGTGCCAGCAGTCCCCCTCGGGCCAGGGCCACTTTCTATGGCTACACCTTC
.	TRBD2	TRBV24-1	TRBJ2-3	CATSDQRGSTDTQYF	TGTGCCACCAGTGACCAGCGGGGTTCCACAGATACGCAGTATTTT
.	TRBD2	TRBV10-3	TRBJ2-3	CAIGTSGNTDTQYF	TGTGCCATCGGGACTAGCGGAAACACAGATACGCAGTATTTT
.	TRBD2	TRBV3-1	TRBJ2-7	CASTGWSGVYEQYF	TGTGCCAGCACGGGGTGGAGCGGGGTCTACGAGCAGTACTTC
.	TRBD2	TRBV4-1	TRBJ2-1	CASSKYQLAASYNEQFF	TGCGCCAGCAGCAAGTACCAACTAGCGGCATCCTACAATGAGCAGTTCTTC
.	.	TRBV10-3	TRBJ2-1	CAISSPTGEQFF	TGTGCCATCAGTTCACCCACGGGCGAGCAGTTCTTC
many	TRBD2	TRBV5-1	TRBJ2-7	CASSLGLAGGSSYEQYF	TGCGCCAGCAGCCTCGGACTAGCGGGAGGTAGCTCCTACGAGCAGTACTTC
.	.	TRBV5-6	TRBJ2-7	CASSSGWHGSYEQYF	TGTGCCAGCAGCTCCGGGTGGCACGGATCCTACGAGCAGTACTTC
few	.	TRBV7-2	TRBJ1-6	CASSRSAWGSPLHF	TGTGCCAGCAGCCGCTCGGCGTGGGGATCACCCCTCCACTTT
few	.	TRBV12-3/TRBV12-4	TRBJ2-1	CASLVGVMGNEQFF	TGTGCCAGCTTGGTGGGGGTAATGGGCAATGAGCAGTTCTTC
.	.	TRBV7-3	TRBJ2-1	CASSHPRGGVNNEQFF	TGTGCCAGCAGCCACCCGCGGGGCGGGGTTAACAATGAGCAGTTCTTC